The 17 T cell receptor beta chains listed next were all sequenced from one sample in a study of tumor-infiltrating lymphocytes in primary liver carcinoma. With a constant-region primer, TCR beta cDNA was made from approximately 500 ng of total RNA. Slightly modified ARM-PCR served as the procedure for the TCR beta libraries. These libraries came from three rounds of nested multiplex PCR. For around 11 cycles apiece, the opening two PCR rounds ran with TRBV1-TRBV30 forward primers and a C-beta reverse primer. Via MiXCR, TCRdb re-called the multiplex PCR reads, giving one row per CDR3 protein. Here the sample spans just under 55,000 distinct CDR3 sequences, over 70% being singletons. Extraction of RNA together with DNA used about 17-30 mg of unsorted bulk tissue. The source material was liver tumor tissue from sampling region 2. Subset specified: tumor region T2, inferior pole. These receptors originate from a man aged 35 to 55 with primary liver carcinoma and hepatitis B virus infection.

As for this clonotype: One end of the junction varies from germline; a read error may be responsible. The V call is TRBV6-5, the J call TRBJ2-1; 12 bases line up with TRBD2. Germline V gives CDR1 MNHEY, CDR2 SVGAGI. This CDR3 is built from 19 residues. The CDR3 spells CASSHGETSGRAFYNKQFF. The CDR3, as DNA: TGTGCCAGCAGCCATGGGGAGACTAGCGGGAGAGCCTTCTACAATAAGCAGTTCTTC.

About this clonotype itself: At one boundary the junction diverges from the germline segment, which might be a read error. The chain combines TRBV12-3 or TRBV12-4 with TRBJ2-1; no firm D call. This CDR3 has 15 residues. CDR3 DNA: TGTGTCAGCAGCCTTATGAAGGCATCCTACAATGAGCAGTTCTTC. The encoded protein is CVSSLMKASYNEQFF.

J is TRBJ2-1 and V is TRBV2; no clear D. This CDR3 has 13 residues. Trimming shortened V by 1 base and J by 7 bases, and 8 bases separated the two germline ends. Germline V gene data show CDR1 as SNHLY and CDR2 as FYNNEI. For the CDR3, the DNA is TGTGCCAGCAGTGAAGGGGATTTGAATGAGCAGTTCTTC. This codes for CASSEGDLNEQFF.

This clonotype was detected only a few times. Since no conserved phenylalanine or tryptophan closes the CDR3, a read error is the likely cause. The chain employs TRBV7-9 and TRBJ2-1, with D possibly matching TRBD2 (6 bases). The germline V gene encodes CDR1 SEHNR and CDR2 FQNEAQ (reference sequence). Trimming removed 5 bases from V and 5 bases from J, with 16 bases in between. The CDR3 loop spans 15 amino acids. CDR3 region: CASSRGDFRHNEQFL. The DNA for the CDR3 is TGTGCCAGCAGCCGTGGGGACTTCCGCCACAATGAGCAGTTCTTG.

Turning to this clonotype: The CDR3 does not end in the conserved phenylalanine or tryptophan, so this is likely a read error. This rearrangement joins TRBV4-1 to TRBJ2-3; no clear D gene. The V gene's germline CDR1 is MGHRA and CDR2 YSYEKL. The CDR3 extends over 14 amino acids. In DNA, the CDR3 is TGTGCCAGCAGCCAAGACCAATTGGCAGATACGCAGTATTCT. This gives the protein CASSQDQLADTQYS.

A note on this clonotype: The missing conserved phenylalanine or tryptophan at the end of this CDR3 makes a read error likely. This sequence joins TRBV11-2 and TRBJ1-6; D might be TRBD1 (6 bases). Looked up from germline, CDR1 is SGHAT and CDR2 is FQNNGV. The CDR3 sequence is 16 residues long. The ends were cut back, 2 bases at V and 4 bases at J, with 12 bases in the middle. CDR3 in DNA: TGTGCCAGCAGCTTAAGACAGGTCCATTATAATTCACCCCTCCACCCT. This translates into CASSLRQVHYNSPLHP.

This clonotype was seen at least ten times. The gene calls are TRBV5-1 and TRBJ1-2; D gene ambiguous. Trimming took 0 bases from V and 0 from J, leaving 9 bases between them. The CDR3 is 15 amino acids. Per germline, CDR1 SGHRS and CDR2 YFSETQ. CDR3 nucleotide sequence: TGCGCCAGCAGCTTGGCGGCAGGTGCTAACTATGGCTACACCTTC. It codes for CASSLAAGANYGYTF.

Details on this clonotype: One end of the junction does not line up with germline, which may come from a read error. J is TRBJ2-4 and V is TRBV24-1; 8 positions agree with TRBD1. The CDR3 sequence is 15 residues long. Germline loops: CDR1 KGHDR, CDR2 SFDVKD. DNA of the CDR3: TGTACCACCAGTGACTCGACAGGGGATAAAAACATTCAGTACTTC. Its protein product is CTTSDSTGDKNIQYF.

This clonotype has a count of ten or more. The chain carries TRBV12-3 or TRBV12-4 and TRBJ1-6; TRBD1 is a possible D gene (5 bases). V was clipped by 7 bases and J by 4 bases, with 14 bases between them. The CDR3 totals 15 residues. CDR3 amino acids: CASTQGVSYNSPLHF. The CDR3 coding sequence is TGTGCCAGCACCCAGGGTGTCTCATATAATTCACCCCTCCACTTT.

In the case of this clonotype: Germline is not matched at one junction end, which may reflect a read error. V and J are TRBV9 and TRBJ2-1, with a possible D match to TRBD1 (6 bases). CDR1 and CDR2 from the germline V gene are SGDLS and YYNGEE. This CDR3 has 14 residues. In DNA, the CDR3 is TGTGCCAGGAGCGCAGGGGTCACCTACAATGAGCAGTTCTTC. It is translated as CARSAGVTYNEQFF. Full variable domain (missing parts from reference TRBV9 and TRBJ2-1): DSGVTQTPKHLITATGQRVTLRCSPRSGDLSVYWYQQSLDQGLQFLIQYYNGEERAKGNILERFSAQQFPDLHSELNLSSLELGDSALYFCARSAGVTYNEQFFGPGTRLTVL.

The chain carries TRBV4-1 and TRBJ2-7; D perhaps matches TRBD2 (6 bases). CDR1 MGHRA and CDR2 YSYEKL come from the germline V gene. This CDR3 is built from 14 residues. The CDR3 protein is CVRSPRDSLIGQYF. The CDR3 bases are TGCGTCAGGAGCCCCCGGGACTCGCTGATTGGGCAGTACTTC.

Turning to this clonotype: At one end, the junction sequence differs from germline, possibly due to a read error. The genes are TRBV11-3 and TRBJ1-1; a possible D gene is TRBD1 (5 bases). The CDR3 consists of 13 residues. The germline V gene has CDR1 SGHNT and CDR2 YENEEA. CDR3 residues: CASSLAEGTEAFF. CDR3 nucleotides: TGTGCCAGTAGCTTAGCGGAGGGGACTGAAGCTTTCTTT.

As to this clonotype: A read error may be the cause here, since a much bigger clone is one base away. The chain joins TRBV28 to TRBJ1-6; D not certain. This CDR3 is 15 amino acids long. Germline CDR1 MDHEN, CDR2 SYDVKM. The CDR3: CASSQISSYKSPLHF. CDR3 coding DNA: TGTGCCAGCAGTCAGATAAGCTCCTATAAATCACCCCTCCACTTT.

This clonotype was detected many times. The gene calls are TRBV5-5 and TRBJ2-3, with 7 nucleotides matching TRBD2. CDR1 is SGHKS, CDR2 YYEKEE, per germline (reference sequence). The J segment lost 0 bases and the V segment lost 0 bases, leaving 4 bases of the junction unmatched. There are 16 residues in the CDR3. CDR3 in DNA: TGTGCCAGCAGCTTGGATCTAGCGGATAGCACAGATACGCAGTATTTT. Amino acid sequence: CASSLDLADSTDTQYF.

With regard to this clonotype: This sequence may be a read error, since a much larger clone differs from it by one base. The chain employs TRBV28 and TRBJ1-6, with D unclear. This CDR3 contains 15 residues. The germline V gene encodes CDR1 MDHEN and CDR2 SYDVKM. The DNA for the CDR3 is TGTGCCAGCAGTTTAGGATCCTCGGGAGATTCATCCCTCCACTTT. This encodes CASSLGSSGDSSLHF.

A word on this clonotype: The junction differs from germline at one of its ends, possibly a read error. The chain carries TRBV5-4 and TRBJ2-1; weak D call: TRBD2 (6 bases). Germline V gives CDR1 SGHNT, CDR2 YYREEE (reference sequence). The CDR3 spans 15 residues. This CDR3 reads CTSSPPLRDHNEQFF. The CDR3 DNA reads TGTACCAGCAGCCCCCCATTGCGGGACCACAATGAGCAGTTCTTC.

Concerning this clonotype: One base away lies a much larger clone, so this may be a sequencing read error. The CDR3 loop is CASSPLNTRVLFF. DNA for the CDR3: TGTGCCAGCAGCCCTTTGAACACCAGGGTGCTGTTTTTT. J is TRBJ2-2 and V is TRBV14; tentatively, D is TRBD1 (5 bases). This CDR3 has 13 residues. The ends were cut back, 4 bases at V and 13 bases at J, with 16 bases in the middle. Germline V gives CDR1 SGHDN, CDR2 FVKESK.